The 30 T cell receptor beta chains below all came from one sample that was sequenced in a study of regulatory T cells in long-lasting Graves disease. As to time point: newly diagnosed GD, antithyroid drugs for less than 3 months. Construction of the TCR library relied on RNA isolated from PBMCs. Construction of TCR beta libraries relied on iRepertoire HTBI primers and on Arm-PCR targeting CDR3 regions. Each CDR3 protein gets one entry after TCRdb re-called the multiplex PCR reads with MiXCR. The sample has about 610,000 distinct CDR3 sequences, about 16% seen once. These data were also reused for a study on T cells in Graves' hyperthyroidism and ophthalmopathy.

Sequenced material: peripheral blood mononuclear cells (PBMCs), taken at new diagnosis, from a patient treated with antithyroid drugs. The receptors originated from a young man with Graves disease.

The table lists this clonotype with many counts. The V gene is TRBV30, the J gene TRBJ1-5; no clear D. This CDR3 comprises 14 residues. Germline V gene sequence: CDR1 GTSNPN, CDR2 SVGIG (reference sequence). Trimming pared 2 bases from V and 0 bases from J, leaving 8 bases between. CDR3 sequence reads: CAWSPPSSNQPQHF. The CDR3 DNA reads TGTGCCTGGAGTCCCCCGAGTAGCAATCAGCCCCAGCATTTT.

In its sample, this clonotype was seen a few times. CDR3: CASSFRQGTYSGNTIYF. The CDR3 DNA sequence: TGTGCCAGCAGTTTCCGACAGGGGACGTACTCTGGAAACACCATATATTTT. This chain connects TRBV6-2 or TRBV6-3 to TRBJ1-3; TRBD1 matches at 8 bases. Germline CDR1 MNHEY, CDR2 SVGEGT. The CDR3 length is 17 residues. The J segment lost 0 bases and the V segment lost 4 bases, leaving 8 bases of the junction unmatched.

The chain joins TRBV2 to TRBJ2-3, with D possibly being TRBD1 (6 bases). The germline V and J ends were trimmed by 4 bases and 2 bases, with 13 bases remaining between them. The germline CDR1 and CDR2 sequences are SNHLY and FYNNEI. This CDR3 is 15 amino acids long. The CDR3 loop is CASSGVGQTTDTQYF. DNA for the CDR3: TGTGCCAGCAGTGGAGTCGGACAGACCACAGATACGCAGTATTTT.

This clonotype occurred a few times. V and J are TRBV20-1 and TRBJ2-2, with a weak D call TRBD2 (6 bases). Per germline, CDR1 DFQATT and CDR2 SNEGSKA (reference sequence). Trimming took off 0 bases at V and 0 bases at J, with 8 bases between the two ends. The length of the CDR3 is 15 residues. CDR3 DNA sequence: TGCAGTGCTAGAGATCCGGGAGCGAACACCGGGGAGCTGTTTTTT. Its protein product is CSARDPGANTGELFF.

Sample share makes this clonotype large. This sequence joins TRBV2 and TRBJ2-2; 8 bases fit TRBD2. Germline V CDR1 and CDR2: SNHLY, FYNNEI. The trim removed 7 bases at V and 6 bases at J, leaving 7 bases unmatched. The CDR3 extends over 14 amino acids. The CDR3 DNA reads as TGTGCCAGCATCGAGACTAGCGAGCCCGGGGAGCTGTTTTTT. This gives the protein CASIETSEPGELFF. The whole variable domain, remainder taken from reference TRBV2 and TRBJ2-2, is EPEVTQTPSHQVTQMGQEVILRCVPISNHLYFYWYRQILGQKVEFLVSFYNNEISEKSEIFDDQFSVERPDGSNFTLKIRSTKLEDSAMYFCASIETSEPGELFFGEGSRLTVL.

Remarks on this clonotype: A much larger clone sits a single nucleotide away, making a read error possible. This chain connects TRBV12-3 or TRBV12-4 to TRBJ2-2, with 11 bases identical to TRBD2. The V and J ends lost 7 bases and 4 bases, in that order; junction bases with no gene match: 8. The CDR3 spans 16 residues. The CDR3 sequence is CASIVSSGRRTGELFF. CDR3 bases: TGTGCCAGCATAGTTTCTAGCGGGAGGCGCACCGGGGAGCTGTTTTTT.

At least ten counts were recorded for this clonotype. DNA of the CDR3: TGCGCCAGCAGCGACGGGTGGTCCTACGAGCAGTACTTC. Its translation is CASSDGWSYEQYF. The chain recombines TRBV5-1 with TRBJ2-7; D not certain. V was shortened by 4 bases and J by 1 base, with 9 bases between the two germline ends. This CDR3 is 13 amino acids long. In germline, CDR1 is SGHRS, CDR2 YFSETQ.

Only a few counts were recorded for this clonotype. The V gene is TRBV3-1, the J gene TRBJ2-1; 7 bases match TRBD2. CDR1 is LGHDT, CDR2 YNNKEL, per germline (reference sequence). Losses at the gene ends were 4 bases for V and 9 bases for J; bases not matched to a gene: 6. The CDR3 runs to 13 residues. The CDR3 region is CASSPLAATEQFF. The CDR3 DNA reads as TGTGCCAGCAGCCCTCTAGCGGCGACTGAGCAGTTCTTC.

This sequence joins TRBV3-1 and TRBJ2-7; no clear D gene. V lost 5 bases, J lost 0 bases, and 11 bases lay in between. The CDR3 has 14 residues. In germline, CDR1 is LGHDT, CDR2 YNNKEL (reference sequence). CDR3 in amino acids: CASSAVLSSYEQYF. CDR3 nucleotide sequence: TGTGCCAGCAGCGCCGTTTTGAGCTCCTACGAGCAGTACTTC.

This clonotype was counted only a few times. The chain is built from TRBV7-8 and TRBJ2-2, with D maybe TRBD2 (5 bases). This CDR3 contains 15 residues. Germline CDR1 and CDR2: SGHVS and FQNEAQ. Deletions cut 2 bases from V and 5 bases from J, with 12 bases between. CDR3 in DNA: TGTGCCAGCAGCTTACGCGCAGGACTGACCGGGGAGCTGTTTTTT. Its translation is CASSLRAGLTGELFF.

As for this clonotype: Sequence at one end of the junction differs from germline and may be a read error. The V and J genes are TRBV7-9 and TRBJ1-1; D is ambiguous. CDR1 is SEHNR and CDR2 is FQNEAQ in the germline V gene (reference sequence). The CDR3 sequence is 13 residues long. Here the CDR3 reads CASSLLVGTKAFF. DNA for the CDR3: TGTGCCAGCAGCTTACTGGTGGGCACTAAAGCTTTCTTT.

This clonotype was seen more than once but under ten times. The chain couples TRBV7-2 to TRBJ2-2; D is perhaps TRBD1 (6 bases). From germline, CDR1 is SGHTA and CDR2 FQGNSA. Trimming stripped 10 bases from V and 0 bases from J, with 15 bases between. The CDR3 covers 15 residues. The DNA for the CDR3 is TGTGCCACCGAATTACAGGGATCGAACACCGGGGAGCTGTTTTTT. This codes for CATELQGSNTGELFF.

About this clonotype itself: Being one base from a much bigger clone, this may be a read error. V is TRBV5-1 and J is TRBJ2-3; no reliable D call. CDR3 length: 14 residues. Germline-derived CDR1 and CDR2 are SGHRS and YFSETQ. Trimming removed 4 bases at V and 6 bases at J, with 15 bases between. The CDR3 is CASSMGGIRDTQYF. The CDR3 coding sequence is TGCGCCAGCAGCATGGGTGGGATTCGGGATACGCAGTATTTT.

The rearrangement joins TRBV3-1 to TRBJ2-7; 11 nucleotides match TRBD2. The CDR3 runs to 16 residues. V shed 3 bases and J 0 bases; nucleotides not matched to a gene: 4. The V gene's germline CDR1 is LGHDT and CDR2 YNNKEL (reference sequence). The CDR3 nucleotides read TGTGCCAGCAGCCAGGCAACTAGCGGGGGCTCCTACGAGCAGTACTTC. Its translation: CASSQATSGGSYEQYF.

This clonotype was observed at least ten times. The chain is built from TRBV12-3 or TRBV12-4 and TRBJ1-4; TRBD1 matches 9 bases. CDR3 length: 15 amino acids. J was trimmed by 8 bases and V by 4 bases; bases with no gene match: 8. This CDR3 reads CASSSSGTGNEKLFF. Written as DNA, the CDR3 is TGTGCCAGCAGTTCCTCCGGGACAGGGAACGAAAAACTGTTTTTT.

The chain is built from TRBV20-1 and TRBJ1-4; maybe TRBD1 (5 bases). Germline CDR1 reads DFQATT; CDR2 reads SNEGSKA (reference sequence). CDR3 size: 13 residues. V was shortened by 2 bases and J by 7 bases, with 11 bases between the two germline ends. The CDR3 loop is CSARRGIGEKLFF. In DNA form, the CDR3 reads TGCAGTGCTAGAAGGGGTATTGGTGAAAAACTGTTTTTT.

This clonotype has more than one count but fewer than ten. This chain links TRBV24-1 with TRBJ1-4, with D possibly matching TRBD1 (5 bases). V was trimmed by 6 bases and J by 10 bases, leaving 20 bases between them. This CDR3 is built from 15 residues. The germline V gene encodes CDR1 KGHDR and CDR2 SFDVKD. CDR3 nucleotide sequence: TGTGCCACCAGTCTGATTTATCGCAGGGTCCGAAAACTGTTTTTT. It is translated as CATSLIYRRVRKLFF.

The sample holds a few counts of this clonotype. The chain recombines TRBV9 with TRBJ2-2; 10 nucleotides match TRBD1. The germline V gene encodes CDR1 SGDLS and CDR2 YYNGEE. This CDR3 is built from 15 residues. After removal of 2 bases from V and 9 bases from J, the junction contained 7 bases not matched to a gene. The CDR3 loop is CASSVTGGAIRELFF. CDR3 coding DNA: TGTGCCAGCAGCGTGACAGGGGGCGCGATCAGGGAGCTGTTTTTT.

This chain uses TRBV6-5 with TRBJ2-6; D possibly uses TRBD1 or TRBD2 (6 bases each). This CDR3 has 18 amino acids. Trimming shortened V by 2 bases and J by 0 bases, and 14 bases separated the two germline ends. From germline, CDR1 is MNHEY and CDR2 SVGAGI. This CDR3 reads CASSYEGGLDSGANVLTF. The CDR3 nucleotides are TGTGCCAGCAGTTACGAGGGGGGCCTGGACTCTGGGGCCAACGTCCTGACTTTC.

Here the CDR3 reads CASSVGAGRGTGELFF. The CDR3 bases are TGTGCCAGCAGCGTAGGAGCAGGGAGGGGCACCGGGGAGCTGTTTTTT. V usage is TRBV9 and J usage is TRBJ2-2; 7 bases agree with TRBD2. Germline loops: CDR1 SGDLS, CDR2 YYNGEE. V was clipped by 0 bases and J by 4 bases; unmatched bases: 6. The CDR3 covers 16 residues.

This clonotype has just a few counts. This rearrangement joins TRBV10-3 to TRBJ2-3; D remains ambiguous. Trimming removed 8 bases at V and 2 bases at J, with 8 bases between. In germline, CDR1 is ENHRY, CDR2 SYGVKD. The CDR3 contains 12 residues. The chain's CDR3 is CAIGWDTDTQYF. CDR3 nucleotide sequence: TGTGCCATCGGGTGGGACACAGATACGCAGTATTTT.

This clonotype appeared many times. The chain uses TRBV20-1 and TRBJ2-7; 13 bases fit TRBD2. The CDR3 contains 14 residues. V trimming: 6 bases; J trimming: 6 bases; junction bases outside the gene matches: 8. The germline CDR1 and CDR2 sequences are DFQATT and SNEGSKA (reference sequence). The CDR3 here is CSANGLAGDVEQYF. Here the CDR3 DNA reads TGCAGTGCCAACGGACTAGCGGGAGATGTCGAGCAGTACTTC.

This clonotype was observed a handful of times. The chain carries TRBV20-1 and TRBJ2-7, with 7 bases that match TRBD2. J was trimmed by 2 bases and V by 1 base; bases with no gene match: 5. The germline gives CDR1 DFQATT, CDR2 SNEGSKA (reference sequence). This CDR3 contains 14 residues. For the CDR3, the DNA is TGCAGTGCTAGAGGACTAGCTGGCCCCTACGAGCAGTACTTC. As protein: CSARGLAGPYEQYF.

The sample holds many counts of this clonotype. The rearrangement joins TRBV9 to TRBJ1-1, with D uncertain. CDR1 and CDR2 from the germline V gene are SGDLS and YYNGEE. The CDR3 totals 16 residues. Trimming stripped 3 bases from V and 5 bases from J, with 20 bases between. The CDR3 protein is CASSALAGLSSTEAFF. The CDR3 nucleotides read TGTGCCAGCAGCGCCCTCGCGGGTTTGAGTAGTACTGAAGCTTTCTTT.

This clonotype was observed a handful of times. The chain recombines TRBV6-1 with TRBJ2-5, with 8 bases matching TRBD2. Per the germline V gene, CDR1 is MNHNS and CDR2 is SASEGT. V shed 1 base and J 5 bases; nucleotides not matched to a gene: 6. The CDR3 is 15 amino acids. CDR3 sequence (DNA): TGTGCCAGCAGTGAAGGAGGCGGGGGGTCGGAGACCCAGTACTTC. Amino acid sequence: CASSEGGGGSETQYF.

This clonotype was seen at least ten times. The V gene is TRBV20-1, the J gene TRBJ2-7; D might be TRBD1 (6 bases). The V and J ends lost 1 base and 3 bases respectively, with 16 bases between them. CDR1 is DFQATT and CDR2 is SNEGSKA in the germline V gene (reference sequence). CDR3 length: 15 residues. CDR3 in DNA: TGCAGTGCTAGAGGCGTTCGACAGGAGAACTACGAGCAGTACTTC. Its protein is CSARGVRQENYEQYF.

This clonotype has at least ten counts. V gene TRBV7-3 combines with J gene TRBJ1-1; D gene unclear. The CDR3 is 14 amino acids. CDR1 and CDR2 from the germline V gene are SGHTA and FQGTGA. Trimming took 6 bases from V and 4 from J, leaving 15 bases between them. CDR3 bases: TGTGCCAGCAGTCCGGGTGGGATGGCCACTGAAGCTTTCTTT. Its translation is CASSPGGMATEAFF. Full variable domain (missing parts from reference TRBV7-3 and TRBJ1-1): GAGVSQTPSNKVTEKGKYVELRCDPISGHTALYWYRQSLGQGPEFLIYFQGTGAADDSGLPNDRFFAVRPEGSVSTLKIQRTERGDSAVYLCASSPGGMATEAFFGQGTRLTVV.

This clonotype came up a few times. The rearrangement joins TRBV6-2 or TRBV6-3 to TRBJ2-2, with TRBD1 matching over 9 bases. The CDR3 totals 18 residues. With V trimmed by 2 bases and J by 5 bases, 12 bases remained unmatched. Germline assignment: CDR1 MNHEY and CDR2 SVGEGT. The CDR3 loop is CASSYDISGQGITGELFF. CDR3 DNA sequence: TGTGCCAGCAGTTACGACATATCGGGACAGGGTATAACCGGGGAGCTGTTTTTT.

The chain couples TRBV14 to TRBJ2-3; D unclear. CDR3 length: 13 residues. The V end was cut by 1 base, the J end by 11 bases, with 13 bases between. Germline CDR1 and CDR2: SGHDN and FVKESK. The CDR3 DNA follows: TGTGCCAGCAGCCAAGTATCAGGAGAGAGGCAGTATTTT. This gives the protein CASSQVSGERQYF.

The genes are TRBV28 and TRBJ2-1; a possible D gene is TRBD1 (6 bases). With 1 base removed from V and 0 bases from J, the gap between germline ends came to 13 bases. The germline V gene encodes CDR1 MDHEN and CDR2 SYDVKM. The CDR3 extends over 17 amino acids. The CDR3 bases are TGTGCCAGCAGTTTATCCGGACAGCCGAGCTCCTACAATGAGCAGTTCTTC. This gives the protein CASSLSGQPSSYNEQFF.